These T cell receptor beta chains were read from a single sample in a study of T-cell reconstitution after alpha-beta-depleted transplantation in children. TCRdb re-derived calls from the PCR reads in MiXCR, one entry per CDR3 protein. The sample consists of about 980,000 distinct CDR3 sequences, about 31% of them appearing once. The specimen was PBMCs, mostly from graft donor cells, collected 360 days after TCRalphabeta/CD19-depleted stem cell transplant. These receptors all come from a boy younger than two who had a stem cell transplant for SCID, so the T cells may come from the graft donor. The CDR3 runs from the conserved cysteine through the conserved F or W. Fields, in order: J gene, D gene, V gene, clone size, CDR3 DNA, CDR3 protein. D genes are given only for firm matches. Clone size appears in some rows only: once, few, many, or a class for an expanded clone.

J gene: TRBJ2-7
D gene: TRBD1
V gene: TRBV30
clone size: -
CDR3 DNA: TGTGCCTGGAGCTTGGACAGGGCCTACGAGCAGTACTTC
CDR3 protein: CAWSLDRAYEQYF

J gene: TRBJ2-5
D gene: -
V gene: TRBV28
clone size: once
CDR3 DNA: TGTGCCAGCAGTCTCCAGGGATTAAAAGAGACCCAGTACTTC
CDR3 protein: CASSLQGLKETQYF

J gene: TRBJ1-1
D gene: -
V gene: TRBV7-9
clone size: -
CDR3 DNA: TGTGCCAGCAGCTTAAATCTTTGGGGTGGGCGGAGAACTGAAGCTTTCTTT
CDR3 protein: CASSLNLWGGRRTEAFF

J gene: TRBJ1-6
D gene: -
V gene: TRBV5-1
clone size: few
CDR3 DNA: TGCGCCAGCAGCTTGGAGACAGGAACCCTCCACTTT
CDR3 protein: CASSLETGTLHF

J gene: TRBJ2-7
D gene: -
V gene: TRBV5-1
clone size: few
CDR3 DNA: TGCGCCAGCAGCGTAATTTCGGGAGAGCAGTACTTC
CDR3 protein: CASSVISGEQYF

J gene: TRBJ2-1
D gene: -
V gene: TRBV6-5
clone size: few
CDR3 DNA: TGTGCCAGCAGTTACTCGAAATTAGGAGGGAATGAGCAGTTCTTC
CDR3 protein: CASSYSKLGGNEQFF

J gene: TRBJ2-3
D gene: TRBD2
V gene: TRBV20-1
clone size: -
CDR3 DNA: TGCAGTGCACCCAGGACTAGCTCTAGCACAGATACGCAGTATTTT
CDR3 protein: CSAPRTSSSTDTQYF

J gene: TRBJ2-2
D gene: -
V gene: TRBV29-1
clone size: -
CDR3 DNA: TGCAGCGTTGACTCAGGGAGCACCGGGGAGCTGTTTTTT
CDR3 protein: CSVDSGSTGELFF

J gene: TRBJ2-2
D gene: TRBD1
V gene: TRBV18
clone size: -
CDR3 DNA: TGTGCCAGCTCACCCAGGGGGTTCGCGAACACCGGGGAGCTGTTTTTT
CDR3 protein: CASSPRGFANTGELFF

J gene: TRBJ1-1
D gene: TRBD1
V gene: TRBV29-1
clone size: -
CDR3 DNA: TGCAGCGCTGAGGAAGGGACAGCTGAAGCTTTCTTT
CDR3 protein: CSAEEGTAEAFF